These 27 T cell receptor beta chains came from one sample sequenced in a study of blood T cell repertoires in COVID-19. Data came from immunoSEQ multiplex PCR; TCRdb stores just in-frame clones and leaves some out. The sample records tens of thousands of clones, approximately 91% being singletons. Sequencing input: peripheral blood. The receptors were sampled from a man aged 45-65 years with acute or convalescent COVID-19.

This clone appeared a single time. This chain links TRBV5-1 with TRBJ2-7, with 8 positions matching TRBD2. The CDR3 contains 14 residues. Trimming at V came to 4 bases and at J to 6 bases, leaving 9 bases not matched to a gene. Germline lookup yields CDR1 SGHRS and CDR2 YFSETQ. The DNA for the CDR3 is TGCGCCAGCAGCGACCCCGGCGGGGGGTCCGAGCAGTACTTC. Encoded protein: CASSDPGGGSEQYF. The full variable domain, rest sourced from reference TRBV5-1 and TRBJ2-7, is KAGVTQTPRYLIKTRGQQVTLSCSPISGHRSVSWYQQTPGQGLQFLFEYFSETQRNKGNFPGRFSGRQFSNSRSEMNVSTLELGDSALYLCASSDPGGGSEQYFGPGTRLTVT.

This chain joins TRBV5-3 and TRBJ1-3; TRBD1 matches 8 bases. TRBV5-3 is designated an ORF whose function remains uncertain. The CDR3 spans 18 residues. V lost 4 bases, J lost 0 bases, and 12 bases stayed unmatched. CDR3 nucleotides: TGTGCCAGAAGCCTCGGGACAGGCCAAACGAGCTCTGGAAACACCATATATTTT. Residues: CARSLGTGQTSSGNTIYF.

This clone has a handful of counts. The chain recombines TRBV29-1 with TRBJ1-3, with D uncertain. The germline CDR1 and CDR2 sequences are SQVTM and ANQGSEA. The CDR3 is 13 residues long. V was clipped by 4 bases and J by 1 base, with 8 bases between them. Here the CDR3 DNA reads TGCAGCGTTGGACAAGCTTCTGGAAACACCATATATTTT. Translating it yields CSVGQASGNTIYF.

The chain employs TRBV6-2 or TRBV6-3 and TRBJ1-1; 10 bases are shared with TRBD1. V lost 5 bases, J lost 7 bases, and 13 bases stayed unmatched. Looked up from germline, CDR1 is MNHEY and CDR2 is SVGEGT. This CDR3 spans 16 amino acids. The CDR3 here is CASSHRDRGLWIEAFF. For the CDR3, the DNA is TGTGCCAGCAGTCACCGGGACAGGGGATTATGGATTGAAGCTTTCTTT.

The chain uses TRBV2 and TRBJ2-5; a weak D match, TRBD1 (5 bases). This CDR3 spans 14 amino acids. CDR1 and CDR2 from the germline V gene are SNHLY and FYNNEI. Trimming stripped 6 bases from V and 5 bases from J, with 16 bases between. This chain's CDR3 is CASSGQGGRETQYF. In DNA form, the CDR3 reads TGTGCCAGCAGCGGACAAGGTGGCCGGGAGACCCAGTACTTC.

The chain is built from TRBV5-4 and TRBJ1-1, with a tentative D call TRBD1 (5 bases). This CDR3 is built from 12 residues. V lost 4 bases to trimming and J lost 1 base, with 5 bases between them. Germline V CDR1 and CDR2: SGHNT, YYREEE (reference sequence). CDR3 in amino acids: CASSRGNTEAFF. The CDR3, as DNA: TGTGCCAGCAGCAGGGGGAACACTGAAGCTTTCTTT.

As DNA, the CDR3 is TGTGCCAGCACCCCCGGGCAGGGGTCCCACGAGCAGTACTTC. Translation gives CASTPGQGSHEQYF. The chain is built from TRBV7-9 and TRBJ2-7; a weak D match, TRBD1 (6 bases). The germline gives CDR1 SEHNR, CDR2 FQNEAQ (reference sequence). Trimming took off 7 bases at V and 5 bases at J, with 18 bases between the two ends. The CDR3 is 14 amino acids.

The CDR3 spells CASSGQTTGQETQYF. Written as DNA, the CDR3 is TGTGCCAGCAGCGGACAGACAACAGGACAAGAGACCCAGTACTTC. The rearrangement links TRBV6-5 to TRBJ2-5; tentative D call: TRBD1 (6 bases). The germline CDR1 and CDR2 sequences are MNHEY and SVGAGI. This CDR3 spans 15 amino acids. V lost 6 bases, J lost 2 bases, and 16 bases lay in between.

The chain combines TRBV6-5 with TRBJ1-2, with D possibly TRBD1 on 5 matching bases. Deletions cut 0 bases from V and 2 bases from J, with 10 bases between. CDR1 and CDR2 from the germline V gene are MNHEY and SVGAGI. The CDR3 sequence is 15 residues long. The CDR3 nucleotides are TGTGCCAGCAGTTACTCAGGACAACGCAACTATGGCTACACCTTC. Translated: CASSYSGQRNYGYTF.

DNA for the CDR3: TGTGCCAGCAGCTCGGACACAACAGATACGCAGTATTTT. Translated: CASSSDTTDTQYF. The chain combines TRBV11-3 with TRBJ2-3, with a tentative D call TRBD1 (5 bases). V was cut by 4 bases and J by 3 bases, with 8 bases left in between. Germline-derived CDR1 and CDR2 are SGHNT and YENEEA. The length of the CDR3 is 13 residues.

V gene TRBV7-6 combines with J gene TRBJ2-1; D possibly corresponds to TRBD2 (5 bases). In germline, CDR1 is SGHVS, CDR2 FNYEAQ. This CDR3 has 13 residues. Between the trimmed V and J ends, which lost 0 bases and 5 bases, there was a span of 5 bases. CDR3 sequence: CASSLAGDNEQFF. CDR3 DNA sequence: TGTGCCAGCAGCTTAGCGGGAGACAATGAGCAGTTCTTC.

This chain uses TRBV28 with TRBJ1-5; 8 bases fit TRBD1. This CDR3 has 14 amino acids. Germline V gives CDR1 MDHEN, CDR2 SYDVKM. Germline trimming cut 10 bases from V and 0 bases from J; bases unmatched to any gene: 5. The CDR3 sequence is CATRTGNSNQPQHF. DNA of the CDR3: TGTGCCACCAGGACAGGGAATAGCAATCAGCCCCAGCATTTT.

The gene calls are TRBV3-1 (or the pseudogene TRBV3-2) and TRBJ2-3, with D tentatively TRBD1 (6 bases). CDR1 and CDR2 from the germline V gene are LGHDT and YNNKEL (reference sequence). The CDR3 is 15 amino acids. V dropped 5 bases and J dropped 5 bases, with 17 bases sitting between them. This CDR3 is CASSTGPSLGDTQYF. The DNA of the CDR3 is TGTGCCAGCAGCACAGGGCCCTCTTTGGGAGATACGCAGTATTTT.

This chain uses TRBV5-1 with TRBJ1-6; tentatively, D is TRBD1 (6 bases). This CDR3 has 16 residues. The V end lost 4 bases, the J end lost 6 bases, and 17 bases lay between the germline ends. Germline lookup yields CDR1 SGHRS and CDR2 YFSETQ. The CDR3 sequence is CASSPSGGAANSPLHF. The CDR3, as DNA: TGCGCCAGCAGCCCCTCGGGGGGGGCAGCTAATTCACCCCTCCACTTT.

The chain combines TRBV6-4 with TRBJ2-4; D remains unclear. Germline CDR1 MRHNA, CDR2 SNTAGT. The V gene lost 8 bases and the J gene lost 6 bases, with 17 bases spanning the gap. This CDR3 contains 14 residues. The CDR3 spells CASPQPPAANIQYF. The CDR3 DNA reads TGTGCCAGCCCCCAACCGCCCGCGGCAAACATTCAGTACTTC.

The rearrangement joins TRBV29-1 to TRBJ1-6; D is possibly TRBD1 (5 bases). From germline, CDR1 is SQVTM and CDR2 ANQGSEA. This CDR3 region has 13 residues. Trimming shortened V by 7 bases and J by 1 base, and 8 bases separated the two germline ends. The CDR3 reads CSGRQSYNSPLHF. The CDR3 DNA is TGCAGCGGCAGACAGTCCTATAATTCACCCCTCCACTTT.

The genes are TRBV19 and TRBJ2-3; perhaps TRBD2 as D (5 bases). CDR3 length: 13 residues. CDR1 is LNHDA, CDR2 SQIVND, per germline (reference sequence). V lost 5 bases and J lost 5, with 11 bases in between. The CDR3 protein is CASSASSRDTQYF. The CDR3 DNA sequence: TGTGCCAGTAGTGCTAGCAGTCGAGATACGCAGTATTTT.

The chain joins TRBV10-1 to TRBJ2-5, with a possible D match to TRBD1 (5 bases). CDR1 WNHNN and CDR2 SYGVQD come from the germline V gene (reference sequence). The V gene lost 2 bases and the J gene lost 0 bases, with 7 bases spanning the gap. This CDR3 is built from 14 residues. Here the CDR3 DNA reads TGCGCCAGCAGTGAGGGACAAGACCAAGAGACCCAGTACTTC. Translating it yields CASSEGQDQETQYF.

This clone was seen once. This sequence joins TRBV24-1 and TRBJ1-5; TRBD1 matches 10 bases. With V trimmed by 9 bases and J by 5 bases, 6 bases remained unmatched. This CDR3 has 14 residues. The germline gives CDR1 KGHDR, CDR2 SFDVKD. CDR3 DNA sequence: TGTGCCACCTCGGGACAGGGGCGGGATCAGCCCCAGCATTTT. This sequence encodes CATSGQGRDQPQHF.

The rearrangement joins TRBV12-3 or TRBV12-4 to TRBJ1-2, with a possible D match to TRBD1 (6 bases). This CDR3 has 13 amino acids. Trimming shortened V by 2 bases and J by 10 bases, and 14 bases separated the two germline ends. The CDR3 spells CASSLSRTAYYTF. The CDR3 DNA follows: TGTGCCAGCAGTTTATCTCGGACAGCCTACTACACCTTC.

This clone was observed a handful of times. V usage is TRBV10-3 and J usage is TRBJ2-3, with TRBD1 matching over 11 bases. The CDR3 is 15 residues long. V shed 4 bases and J 4 bases; nucleotides not matched to a gene: 4. The germline V gene has CDR1 ENHRY and CDR2 SYGVKD. CDR3 coding DNA: TGTGCCATCAGTGGTGGACAGGGGGCAGCAGATACGCAGTATTTT. Its translation is CAISGGQGAADTQYF.

This rearrangement joins TRBV7-8 to TRBJ2-7; TRBD1 matches at 7 bases. Germline V CDR1 and CDR2: SGHVS, FQNEAQ. The CDR3 has 16 amino acids. With 5 bases clipped from V and 1 base from J, the junction kept 11 bases outside the gene matches. The CDR3 DNA sequence: TGTGCCAGCAGCCCATTAACAGGGGAGAGGTCCTACGAGCAGTACTTC. Amino acid sequence: CASSPLTGERSYEQYF. Supplemented by reference TRBV7-8 and TRBJ2-7, the full variable domain reads GAGVSQSPRYKVAKRGQDVALRCDPISGHVSLFWYQQALGQGPEFLTYFQNEAQLDKSGLPSDRFFAERPEGSVSTLKIQRTQQEDSAVYLCASSPLTGERSYEQYFGPGTRLTVT.

The rearrangement joins TRBV12-3 or TRBV12-4 to TRBJ2-2; D unresolved. V was pared by 6 bases and J by 7 bases, with 9 bases between. The CDR3 is 12 residues long. The chain's CDR3 is CASRLGHGELFF. Here the CDR3 DNA reads TGTGCCAGCAGACTTGGTCACGGGGAGCTGTTTTTT.

In this sample, this clone turned up once. The gene calls are TRBV2 and TRBJ2-2; D possibly corresponds to TRBD2 (5 bases). V dropped 6 bases and J dropped 4 bases, with 18 bases sitting between them. This CDR3 spans 16 amino acids. Germline CDR1 and CDR2: SNHLY and FYNNEI. CDR3: CASRSGILRGTGELFF. The CDR3 nucleotides are TGTGCCAGCAGATCCGGGATTCTGAGAGGCACCGGGGAGCTGTTTTTT.

V is TRBV20-1 and J is TRBJ2-1; 12 bases agree with TRBD2. Trimming removed 3 bases from V and 7 bases from J; junction bases left unmatched: 4. The CDR3 covers 14 residues. From germline, CDR1 is DFQATT and CDR2 SNEGSKA (reference sequence). The CDR3 region has the DNA TGCAGTGCTAGTAAAACTAGCGGGGGGAATGAGCAGTTCTTC. Amino acids: CSASKTSGGNEQFF.

The V and J genes are TRBV7-6 and TRBJ2-7, with 13 bases identical to TRBD2. CDR1 and CDR2 from the germline V gene are SGHVS and FNYEAQ. J was trimmed by 6 bases and V by 5 bases; bases with no gene match: 7. The CDR3 extends over 15 amino acids. CDR3 nucleotides: TGTGCCAGCAGCCCCCGACTAGCGGGGGGCGGCGAGCAGTACTTC. This translates into CASSPRLAGGGEQYF.

The chain links TRBV19 to TRBJ1-6; D may be TRBD1 (5 bases). The germline gives CDR1 LNHDA, CDR2 SQIVND (reference sequence). V lost 6 bases to trimming and J lost 6 bases, with 15 bases between them. The CDR3 sequence is 15 residues long. In DNA form, the CDR3 reads TGTGCCAGTAGCCCATGGGGGGGGTTTAATTCACCCCTCCACTTT. Amino acid sequence: CASSPWGGFNSPLHF.